This T cell receptor beta chain was obtained from a study of shared clonotypes between healthy human individuals. Trimming removed 5 bases at V and 8 bases at J, with 12 bases between. The CDR3 spans 12 residues. Germline values: CDR1 SGHVS, CDR2 FNYEAQ. Terminally differentiated effector memory CD45RA+ cells were excluded by CCR7 positive selection of CD45RO-negative cells. Assay used: immunoSEQ multiplex PCR; TCRdb lists only in-frame clones, some missing. This sample has about 2.1 million clones, with 93% found just once. Sequencing used naive CD8+ T cells from PBMCs. The rearrangement links TRBV7-6 to TRBJ1-1; maybe TRBD1 (5 bases). This receptor was taken from a young man in good health. Some clones in this sample may be carry-over from other donors' samples. CDR3 residues: CASSGTTAEAFF. CDR3 coding DNA: TGTGCCAGCAGCGGAACGACAGCAGAAGCTTTCTTT.